Listed here are 3 T cell receptor beta chains from one sample, sequenced in a study of shared clonotypes between healthy human individuals. Here immunoSEQ multiplex PCR was the method, and the copy in TCRdb shows in-frame clones only, minus some. The sample records roughly 2.1 million clones, around 93% being singletons. CD8 cells regarded as naive lacked CD45RO, were positively chosen for CCR7, and omitted terminally differentiated effector memory CD45RA+ cells. Sample: naive CD8+ T cells from PBMCs. The receptors shown here come from a man between 18 and 35 years old in good health. Some clones in this sample may be carry-over from other donors' samples.

As for this clone: Additional DNA sequences in this sample encode the identical CDR3. The V gene is TRBV4-1, the J gene TRBJ2-1; a possible D gene is TRBD2 (6 bases). The CDR3 contains 13 residues. Between the trimmed V and J ends, which lost 1 base and 8 bases, there was a span of 9 bases. Germline V gene lookup returns CDR1 MGHRA and CDR2 YSYEKL. For the CDR3, the DNA is TGCGCCAGCAGCCAAGTCGGGGGTCATGAGCAGTTCTTC. Translation: CASSQVGGHEQFF.

The chain has TRBV11-2 and TRBJ1-1; D is unclear. The germline CDR1 and CDR2 sequences are SGHAT and FQNNGV. The CDR3 contains 15 residues. V dropped 0 bases and J dropped 4 bases, with 12 bases sitting between them. The CDR3 DNA follows: TGTGCCAGCAGCTTAGATATCGACTGGAGCACTGAAGCTTTCTTT. It codes for CASSLDIDWSTEAFF.

In the case of this clone: The sample has other DNA sequences that encode this CDR3 too. The chain links TRBV27 to TRBJ2-7, with 14 bases that match TRBD2. CDR3 length: 16 residues. Trimming took 5 bases from V and 2 from J; bases not matched to a gene: 5. Germline V gene lookup returns CDR1 MNHEY and CDR2 SMNVEV (reference sequence). CDR3 sequence: CASSLRLAGGAYEQYF. In DNA form, the CDR3 reads TGTGCCAGCAGTCTACGACTAGCGGGAGGGGCCTACGAGCAGTACTTC.